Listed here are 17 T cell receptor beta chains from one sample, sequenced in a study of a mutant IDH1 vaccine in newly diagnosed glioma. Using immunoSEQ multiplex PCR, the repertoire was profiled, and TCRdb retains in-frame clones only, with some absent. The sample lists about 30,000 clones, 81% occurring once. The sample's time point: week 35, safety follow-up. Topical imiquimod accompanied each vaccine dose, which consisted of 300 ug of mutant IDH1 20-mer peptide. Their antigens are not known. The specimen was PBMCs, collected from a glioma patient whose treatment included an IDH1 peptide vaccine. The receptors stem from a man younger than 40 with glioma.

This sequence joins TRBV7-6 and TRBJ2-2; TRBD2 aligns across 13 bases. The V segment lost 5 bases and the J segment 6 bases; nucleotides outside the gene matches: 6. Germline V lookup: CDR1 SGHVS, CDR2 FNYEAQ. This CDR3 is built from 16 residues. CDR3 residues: CASSTTSGRAAGELFF. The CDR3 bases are TGTGCCAGCAGCACAACTAGCGGGAGGGCCGCCGGGGAGCTGTTTTTT.

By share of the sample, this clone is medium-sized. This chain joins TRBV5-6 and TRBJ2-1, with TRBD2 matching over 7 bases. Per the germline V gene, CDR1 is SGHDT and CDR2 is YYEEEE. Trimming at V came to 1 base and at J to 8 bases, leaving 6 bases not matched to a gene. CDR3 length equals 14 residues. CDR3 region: CASSLPSGLHEQFF. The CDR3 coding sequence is TGTGCCAGCAGCTTGCCTAGCGGCCTTCATGAGCAGTTCTTC.

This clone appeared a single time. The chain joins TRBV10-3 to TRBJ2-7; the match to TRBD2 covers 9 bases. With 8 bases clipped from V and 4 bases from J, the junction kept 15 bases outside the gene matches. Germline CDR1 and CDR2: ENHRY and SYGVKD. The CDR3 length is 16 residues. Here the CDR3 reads CAISPPLIAGDYEQYF. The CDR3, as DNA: TGTGCCATCTCACCCCCCCTCATAGCGGGAGATTACGAGCAGTACTTC.

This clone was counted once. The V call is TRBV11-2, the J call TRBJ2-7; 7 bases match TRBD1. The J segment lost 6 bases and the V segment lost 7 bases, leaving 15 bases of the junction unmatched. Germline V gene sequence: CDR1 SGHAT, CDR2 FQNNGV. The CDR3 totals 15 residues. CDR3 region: CASIKSGTERREQYF. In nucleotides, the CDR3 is TGTGCCAGCATCAAAAGTGGGACAGAACGCCGCGAGCAGTACTTC.

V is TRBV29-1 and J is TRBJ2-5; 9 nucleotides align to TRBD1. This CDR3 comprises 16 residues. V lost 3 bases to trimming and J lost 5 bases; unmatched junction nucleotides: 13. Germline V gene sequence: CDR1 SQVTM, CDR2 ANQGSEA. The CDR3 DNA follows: TGCAGCGTTGATCGGTTAGGGGACAGGGTAGAGGAGACCCAGTACTTC. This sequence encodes CSVDRLGDRVEETQYF. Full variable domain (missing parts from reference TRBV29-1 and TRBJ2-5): SAVISQKPSRDICQRGTSLTIQCQVDSQVTMMFWYRQQPGQSLTLIATANQGSEATYESGFVIDKFPISRPNLTFSTLTVSNMSPEDSSIYLCSVDRLGDRVEETQYFGPGTRLLVL.

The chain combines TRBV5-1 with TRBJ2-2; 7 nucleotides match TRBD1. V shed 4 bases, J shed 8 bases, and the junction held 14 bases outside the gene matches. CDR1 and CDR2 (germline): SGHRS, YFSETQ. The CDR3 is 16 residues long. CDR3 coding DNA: TGCGCCAGCAGCGCCCGGGACAGATCTTTCCCGGGGGAGCTGTTTTTT. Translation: CASSARDRSFPGELFF.

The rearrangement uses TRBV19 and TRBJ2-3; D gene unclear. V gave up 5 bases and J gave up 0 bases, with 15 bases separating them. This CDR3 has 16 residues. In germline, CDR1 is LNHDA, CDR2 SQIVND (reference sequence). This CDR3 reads CASSFHRAPSTDTQYF. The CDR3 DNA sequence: TGTGCCAGTAGTTTCCACCGGGCCCCTAGCACAGATACGCAGTATTTT.

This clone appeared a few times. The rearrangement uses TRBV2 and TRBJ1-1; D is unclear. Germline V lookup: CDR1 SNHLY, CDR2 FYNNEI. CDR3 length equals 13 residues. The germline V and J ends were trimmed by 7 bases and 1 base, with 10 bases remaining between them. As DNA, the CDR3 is TGTGCCAGCATGCGGGGAGCGAACACTGAAGCTTTCTTT. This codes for CASMRGANTEAFF.

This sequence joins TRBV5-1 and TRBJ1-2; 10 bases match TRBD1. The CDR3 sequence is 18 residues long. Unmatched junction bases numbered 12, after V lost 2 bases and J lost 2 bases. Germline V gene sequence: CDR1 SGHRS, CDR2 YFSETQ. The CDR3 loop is CASSLLPGQGTINYGYTF. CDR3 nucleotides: TGCGCCAGCAGCTTACTACCGGGACAGGGGACAATAAACTATGGCTACACCTTC.

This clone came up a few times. CDR3 DNA sequence: TGTGCCAGCAGCCAGGGGCCAGGGAACACCGGGGAGCTGTTTTTT. It translates to CASSQGPGNTGELFF. The chain combines TRBV7-9 with TRBJ2-2, with a weak D call TRBD1 (6 bases). Germline CDR1 SEHNR, CDR2 FQNEAQ (reference sequence). V shed 5 bases and J shed 1 base, with 11 bases lying between them. The CDR3 totals 15 residues.

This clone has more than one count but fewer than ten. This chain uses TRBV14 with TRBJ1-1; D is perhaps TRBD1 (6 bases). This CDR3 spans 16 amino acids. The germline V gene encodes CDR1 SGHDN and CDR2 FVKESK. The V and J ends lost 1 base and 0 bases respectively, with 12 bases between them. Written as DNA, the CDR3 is TGTGCCAGCAGCCAAGCTCGGTGGGACATGAACACTGAAGCTTTCTTT. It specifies CASSQARWDMNTEAFF.

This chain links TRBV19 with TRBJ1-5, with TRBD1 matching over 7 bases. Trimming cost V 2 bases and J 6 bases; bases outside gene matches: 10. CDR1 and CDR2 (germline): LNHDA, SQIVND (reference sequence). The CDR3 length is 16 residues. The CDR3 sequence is CASSIFGGQAGQPQHF. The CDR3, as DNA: TGTGCCAGTAGTATATTCGGCGGACAGGCTGGTCAGCCCCAGCATTTT.

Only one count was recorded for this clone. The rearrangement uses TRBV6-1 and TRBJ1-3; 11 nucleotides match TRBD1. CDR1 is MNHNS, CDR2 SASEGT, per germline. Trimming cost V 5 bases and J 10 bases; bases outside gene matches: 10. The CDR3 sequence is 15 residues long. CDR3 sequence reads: CASSQPGQGAETIYF. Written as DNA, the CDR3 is TGTGCCAGCAGTCAACCCGGACAGGGGGCTGAAACCATATATTTT.

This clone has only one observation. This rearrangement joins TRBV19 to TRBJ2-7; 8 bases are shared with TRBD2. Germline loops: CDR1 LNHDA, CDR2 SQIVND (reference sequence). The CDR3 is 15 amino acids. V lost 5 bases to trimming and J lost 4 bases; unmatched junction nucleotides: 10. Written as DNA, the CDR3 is TGTGCCAGTAGTCCCTTAGCGGGACCCGCATACGAGCAGTACTTC. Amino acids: CASSPLAGPAYEQYF.

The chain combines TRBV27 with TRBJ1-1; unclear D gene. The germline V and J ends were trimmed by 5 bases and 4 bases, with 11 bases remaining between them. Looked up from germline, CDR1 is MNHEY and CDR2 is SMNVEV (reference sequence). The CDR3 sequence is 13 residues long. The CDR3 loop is CASSPTSGTEAFF. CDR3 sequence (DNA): TGTGCCAGCAGTCCGACATCTGGCACTGAAGCTTTCTTT.

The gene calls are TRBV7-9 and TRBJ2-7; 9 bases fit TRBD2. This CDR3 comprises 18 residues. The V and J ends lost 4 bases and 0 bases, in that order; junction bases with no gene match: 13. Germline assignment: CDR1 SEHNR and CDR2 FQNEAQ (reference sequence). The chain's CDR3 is CASSSTSGSPLSSYEQYF. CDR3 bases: TGTGCCAGCAGCTCGACTAGCGGTTCGCCCCTAAGCTCCTACGAGCAGTACTTC.

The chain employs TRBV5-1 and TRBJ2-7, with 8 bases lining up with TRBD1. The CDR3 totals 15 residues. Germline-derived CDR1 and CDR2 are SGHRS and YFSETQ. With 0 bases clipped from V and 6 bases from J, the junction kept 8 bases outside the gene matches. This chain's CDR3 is CASSLVSGGGSEQYF. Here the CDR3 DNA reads TGCGCCAGCAGCTTGGTTTCAGGGGGCGGTTCCGAGCAGTACTTC.